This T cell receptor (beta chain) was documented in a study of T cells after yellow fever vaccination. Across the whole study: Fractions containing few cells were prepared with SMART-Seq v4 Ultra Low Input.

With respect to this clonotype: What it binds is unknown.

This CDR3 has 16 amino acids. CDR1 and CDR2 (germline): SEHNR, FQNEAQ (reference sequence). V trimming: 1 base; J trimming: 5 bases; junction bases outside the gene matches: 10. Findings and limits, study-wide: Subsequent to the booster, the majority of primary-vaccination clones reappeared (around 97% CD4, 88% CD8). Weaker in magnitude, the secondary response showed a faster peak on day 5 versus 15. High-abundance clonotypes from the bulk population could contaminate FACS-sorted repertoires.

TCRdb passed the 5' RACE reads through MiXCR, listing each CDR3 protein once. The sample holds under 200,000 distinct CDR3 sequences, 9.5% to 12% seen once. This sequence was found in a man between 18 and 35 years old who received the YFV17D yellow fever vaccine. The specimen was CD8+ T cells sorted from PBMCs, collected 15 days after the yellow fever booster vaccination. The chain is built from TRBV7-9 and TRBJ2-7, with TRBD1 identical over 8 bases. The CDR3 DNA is TGTGCCAGCAGCTTAGACCCAAGGACAGGGTTGAACGAGCAGTACTTC. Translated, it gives CASSLDPRTGLNEQYF.